Below are 5 T cell receptor beta chains sequenced from a single sample in a study of radiation and T cells in renal cell carcinoma. Here immunoSEQ multiplex PCR was the method, and the copy in TCRdb shows in-frame clones only, minus some. The sample holds 120,000 to 150,000 clones, about 87% seen once. The time point denotes: baseline pretreatment blood. Treatment described: 15 Gy SBRT to primary tumor, nephrectomy 4 weeks later. Sequenced material: blood, taken from a patient whose treatment included radiotherapy and nephrectomy. Every receptor here comes from a woman aged 70-85 years with renal cell carcinoma.

The chain joins TRBV7-2 to TRBJ1-1; D perhaps matches TRBD1 (6 bases). Trimming shortened V by 3 bases and J by 8 bases, and 16 bases separated the two germline ends. The CDR3 totals 14 residues. CDR1 is SGHTA, CDR2 FQGNSA, per germline. The CDR3, as DNA: TGTGCCAGCAGCTTTAGGGGAGGGGGGGCCGAAGCTTTCTTT. This gives the protein CASSFRGGGAEAFF.

DNA of the CDR3: TGTGCCAGCAGACCCGGGGGGGCGAACTATGGCTACACCTTC. Translation gives CASRPGGANYGYTF. This rearrangement joins TRBV6-6 to TRBJ1-2; D might be TRBD1 (6 bases). The germline V gene has CDR1 MNHNY and CDR2 SVGAGI (reference sequence). The germline V and J ends were trimmed by 6 bases and 2 bases, with 13 bases remaining between them. This CDR3 spans 14 amino acids.

This clone was counted a single time. This chain links TRBV27 with TRBJ1-4; D remains unclear. Germline assignment: CDR1 MNHEY and CDR2 SMNVEV (reference sequence). Trimming pared 4 bases from V and 6 bases from J, leaving 15 bases between. There are 15 residues in the CDR3. CDR3 DNA: TGTGCCAGCAGTTCTCCCGGCGGGGAGGATGAAAAACTGTTTTTT. Encoded protein: CASSSPGGEDEKLFF.

This clone appeared once. The J gene is TRBJ2-5, the V gene TRBV6-5, with D possibly being TRBD1 (6 bases). Germline lookup yields CDR1 MNHEY and CDR2 SVGAGI. This CDR3 is built from 15 residues. The V gene lost 5 bases and the J gene lost 5 bases, with 18 bases spanning the gap. The CDR3 bases are TGTGCCAGCAGTACTCCCGCAACAGGGTTGGAGACCCAGTACTTC. It translates to CASSTPATGLETQYF.

The chain uses TRBV9 and TRBJ1-1; 9 positions match TRBD1. Germline values: CDR1 SGDLS, CDR2 YYNGEE. The CDR3 contains 15 residues. The junction had 2 bases not matched to a gene; V was cut back by 2 bases and J by 0 bases. This CDR3 is CASSVGQGMNTEAFF. In nucleotides, the CDR3 is TGTGCCAGCAGCGTGGGACAGGGTATGAACACTGAAGCTTTCTTT.